What follows are 21 T cell receptor beta chains derived from one specimen sequenced in a study of shared clonotypes between healthy human individuals. TCRdb's copy holds only in-frame clones and misses some; the assay was immunoSEQ multiplex PCR. Of some 2,500,000 clones listed, 92% are singletons. The sample taken for sequencing was naive CD4+ T cells from PBMCs. Described subset: CD45RA+ positively selected. The receptors were gathered from a man aged 18 to 29 in good health. Some clones in this sample may be carry-over from other donors' samples.

The rearrangement links TRBV28 to TRBJ1-1; 11 bases agree with TRBD1. Germline V gene data show CDR1 as MDHEN and CDR2 as SYDVKM. V lost 1 base, J lost 4 bases, and 8 bases stayed unmatched. The CDR3 has 17 amino acids. The CDR3 loop reads CASSLLGTGGLGTEAFF. The CDR3, as DNA: TGTGCCAGCAGTTTATTAGGGACAGGGGGGCTGGGCACTGAAGCTTTCTTT.

The chain combines TRBV23-1 with TRBJ2-7; the D gene is possibly TRBD2 (6 bases). TRBV23-1 is given ORF status, its function remaining uncertain. The CDR3 spans 13 residues. V lost 4 bases and J lost 2, with 9 bases in between. CDR3 bases: TGCGCCAGCAGTCCCCGCGGGACCTACGAGCAGTACTTC. Translating it yields CASSPRGTYEQYF.

Concerning this clone itself: Other DNA sequences from this sample encode an identical CDR3 as well. This sequence joins TRBV9 and TRBJ1-1; D may be TRBD1 (5 bases). CDR1 and CDR2 (germline): SGDLS, YYNGEE. The CDR3 is made up of 13 amino acids. V was trimmed by 1 base and J by 1 base, leaving 5 bases between them. CDR3 sequence reads: CASSVRGNTEAFF. The CDR3 nucleotides read TGTGCCAGCAGCGTAAGGGGGAACACTGAAGCTTTCTTT. The whole variable domain, filled in from reference TRBV9 and TRBJ1-1, reads DSGVTQTPKHLITATGQRVTLRCSPRSGDLSVYWYQQSLDQGLQFLIQYYNGEERAKGNILERFSAQQFPDLHSELNLSSLELGDSALYFCASSVRGNTEAFFGQGTRLTVV.

V gene TRBV27 combines with J gene TRBJ2-5; D not resolved. Germline CDR1 and CDR2: MNHEY and SMNVEV (reference sequence). The CDR3 covers 14 residues. The germline V and J ends were trimmed by 8 bases and 5 bases, with 18 bases remaining between them. CDR3 coding DNA: TGTGCCAGCGGGCTCTGGGCAGCCAGTGAGACCCAGTACTTC. Its translation: CASGLWAASETQYF.

The sample holds a few counts of this clone. The same CDR3 can be traced to other DNA sequences in this sample. V is TRBV10-3 and J is TRBJ2-2; 7 bases match TRBD1. The CDR3 consists of 14 residues. The J segment lost 1 base and the V segment lost 6 bases, leaving 2 bases of the junction unmatched. Germline lookup yields CDR1 ENHRY and CDR2 SYGVKD. The CDR3 here is CAIRGQMNTGELFF. Here the CDR3 DNA reads TGTGCCATCAGGGGACAGATGAACACCGGGGAGCTGTTTTTT.

This clone has a single count. The rearrangement joins TRBV5-1 to TRBJ2-7, with 8 bases aligning to TRBD2. This CDR3 has 14 residues. Germline assignment: CDR1 SGHRS and CDR2 YFSETQ. The ends lost 4 bases at V and 3 bases at J; junction bases unmatched: 6. CDR3 residues: CASSTPGGGYEQYF. As DNA, the CDR3 is TGCGCCAGCAGCACCCCCGGGGGGGGCTACGAGCAGTACTTC.

The sample holds a few counts of this clone. Other DNA sequences in the same sample also yield this CDR3. The chain is built from TRBV7-2 and TRBJ2-7; possibly TRBD1 for D (6 bases). Germline V lookup: CDR1 SGHTA, CDR2 FQGNSA. With 1 base removed from V and 2 bases from J, the gap between germline ends came to 6 bases. The CDR3 is 13 residues long. The CDR3 loop reads CASSLGTAYEQYF. CDR3 coding DNA: TGTGCCAGCAGCTTAGGGACAGCCTACGAGCAGTACTTC.

The chain uses TRBV7-3 and TRBJ1-1, with D unresolved. V was pared by 3 bases and J by 4 bases, with 9 bases between. In germline, CDR1 is SGHTA, CDR2 FQGTGA. CDR3 length: 13 amino acids. CDR3 in amino acids: CASSFQAGTEAFF. The CDR3 DNA sequence: TGTGCCAGCAGCTTTCAGGCAGGCACTGAAGCTTTCTTT.

A few counts support this clone. This chain links TRBV28 with TRBJ1-1; D might be TRBD1 (6 bases). Per germline, CDR1 MDHEN and CDR2 SYDVKM. Trimming cost V 2 bases and J 3 bases, with 13 bases left between them. The CDR3 is 15 residues long. CDR3 DNA sequence: TGTGCCAGCAGTTTAGACAGGCTTTCTTACACTGAAGCTTTCTTT. Protein: CASSLDRLSYTEAFF.

The chain uses TRBV11-2 and TRBJ2-2; TRBD1 might be the D (5 bases). CDR3 length: 13 amino acids. The germline gives CDR1 SGHAT, CDR2 FQNNGV. Trimming cost V 4 bases and J 3 bases, with 6 bases left between them. CDR3 residues: CASSSGYTGELFF. The CDR3 DNA sequence: TGTGCCAGCAGCTCAGGGTACACCGGGGAGCTGTTTTTT.

The chain couples TRBV19 to TRBJ2-2, with D perhaps TRBD1 or TRBD2 (6 bases each). This CDR3 is 16 amino acids long. Per the germline V gene, CDR1 is LNHDA and CDR2 is SQIVND (reference sequence). V dropped 8 bases and J dropped 1 base, with 17 bases sitting between them. In nucleotides, the CDR3 is TGTGCCAGTTGGGACCGAGGGGGGAGGAACACCGGGGAGCTGTTTTTT. Protein: CASWDRGGRNTGELFF.

This chain links TRBV11-2 with TRBJ2-1, with TRBD2 identical over 12 bases. Germline loops: CDR1 SGHAT, CDR2 FQNNGV. Losses at the gene ends were 5 bases for V and 6 bases for J; bases not matched to a gene: 5. The CDR3 has 15 residues. CDR3 DNA: TGTGCCAGCAGCCTCCTAGCGGGAGGGCCCAATGAGCAGTTCTTC. Translating gives CASSLLAGGPNEQFF.

This rearrangement joins TRBV4-2 to TRBJ2-5; the match to TRBD2 covers 7 bases. Looked up from germline, CDR1 is LGHNA and CDR2 is YNFKEQ. The trim removed 1 base at V and 3 bases at J, leaving 11 bases unmatched. The CDR3 covers 17 residues. CDR3 loop: CASSQARWPSGEETQYF. The DNA for the CDR3 is TGTGCCAGCAGCCAAGCAAGATGGCCTAGCGGAGAAGAGACCCAGTACTTC.

The chain carries TRBV19 and TRBJ1-1, with 10 bases identical to TRBD1. V was pared by 7 bases and J by 5 bases, with 4 bases of the junction left unmatched. The CDR3 contains 13 residues. Germline V lookup: CDR1 LNHDA, CDR2 SQIVND (reference sequence). The CDR3 here is CASTPDRGTEAFF. CDR3 DNA sequence: TGTGCCAGTACCCCGGACAGGGGGACTGAAGCTTTCTTT. The variable domain in full, completed from reference TRBV19 and TRBJ1-1, reads DGGITQSPKYLFRKEGQNVTLSCEQNLNHDAMYWYRQDPGQGLRLIYYSQIVNDFQKGDIAEGYSVSREKKESFPLTVTSAQKNPTAFYLCASTPDRGTEAFFGQGTRLTVV.

The chain recombines TRBV19 with TRBJ2-7; the match to TRBD2 covers 8 bases. V gave up 6 bases and J gave up 6 bases; unmatched junction bases: 10. The CDR3 runs to 14 residues. Germline lookup yields CDR1 LNHDA and CDR2 SQIVND (reference sequence). The CDR3 loop reads CASSVDAGGLEQYF. CDR3 nucleotide sequence: TGTGCCAGTAGCGTTGACGCGGGAGGCCTCGAGCAGTACTTC.

The rearrangement joins TRBV9 to TRBJ1-2; D gene uncertain. From germline, CDR1 is SGDLS and CDR2 YYNGEE. The CDR3 length is 14 residues. Trimming removed 0 bases at V and 2 bases at J, with 8 bases between. The CDR3 reads CASSVGPRNYGYTF. CDR3 DNA sequence: TGTGCCAGCAGCGTAGGTCCAAGGAACTATGGCTACACCTTC.

The V call is TRBV9, the J call TRBJ2-3; D is undetermined. The germline gives CDR1 SGDLS, CDR2 YYNGEE. V gave up 3 bases and J gave up 4 bases, with 9 bases separating them. The CDR3 has 13 residues. The CDR3 nucleotides read TGTGCCAGCAGCGGGAGCTTCGCAGATACGCAGTATTTT. It codes for CASSGSFADTQYF.

The J gene is TRBJ2-2, the V gene TRBV7-9, with 8 nucleotides matching TRBD2. The CDR3 covers 16 residues. Germline trimming cut 0 bases from V and 5 bases from J; bases unmatched to any gene: 5. Germline V lookup: CDR1 SEHNR, CDR2 FQNEAQ (reference sequence). The CDR3 sequence is CASSLAGRARTGELFF. The DNA for the CDR3 is TGTGCCAGCAGCTTAGCCGGGAGGGCGAGAACCGGGGAGCTGTTTTTT.

This clone appeared once. The chain couples TRBV7-2 to TRBJ1-3; D is unclear. The CDR3 totals 14 residues. V shed 0 bases and J shed 4 bases, with 7 bases lying between them. Germline V gene sequence: CDR1 SGHTA, CDR2 FQGNSA. CDR3 protein: CASSLATQGNTIYF. The DNA of the CDR3 is TGTGCCAGCAGCTTAGCCACACAGGGAAACACCATATATTTT.

The chain links TRBV6-5 to TRBJ2-5, with 9 positions matching TRBD2. The J call may be wrong; the DNA end is better matched by TRBJ2-7. This CDR3 contains 15 residues. Germline CDR1 is MNHEY and CDR2 is SVGAGI. The CDR3 nucleotides are TGTGCCAGCAGTTACTCTCTAGCGGGATCCTACGAGCAGTACTTC. It encodes CASSYSLAGSYEQYF.

The V and J genes are TRBV9 and TRBJ2-3, with D hard to call. Trimming stripped 0 bases from V and 3 bases from J, with 11 bases between. The length of the CDR3 is 15 residues. Germline V CDR1 and CDR2: SGDLS, YYNGEE. The CDR3 is CASSVAGAATDTQYF. The CDR3 DNA follows: TGTGCCAGCAGCGTAGCGGGCGCAGCTACAGATACGCAGTATTTT.